The 23 T cell receptor beta chains reported below all come from one sample, sequenced in a study of radiotherapy plus CTLA-4 blockade in lung cancer. Sequencing was performed with immunoSEQ multiplex PCR; in TCRdb, only in-frame clones are kept and a portion is missing. The profile shows around 99,000 clones, 88% of them singletons. Sample: peripheral blood, taken from a patient treated with radiotherapy plus ipilimumab. These receptors originate from a human donor with non-small cell lung cancer that progressed on radiotherapy plus ipilimumab.

The chain has TRBV5-6 and TRBJ2-5; a weak D match, TRBD1 (5 bases). The CDR3 is 14 amino acids. Germline-derived CDR1 and CDR2 are SGHDT and YYEEEE. Trimming removed 2 bases from V and 2 bases from J, with 10 bases in between. The CDR3 loop reads CASSLGQGQETQYF. The CDR3 DNA is TGTGCCAGCAGCTTAGGTCAGGGACAAGAGACCCAGTACTTC.

The chain couples TRBV18 to TRBJ2-7; 7 nucleotides match TRBD2. The junction had 9 bases not matched to a gene; V was cut back by 4 bases and J by 3 bases. This CDR3 region has 15 residues. Germline CDR1 is KGHSH and CDR2 is LQKENI. This CDR3 is CASSLDRGEDYEQYF. The CDR3 region has the DNA TGTGCCAGCTCACTAGACCGGGGGGAAGACTACGAGCAGTACTTC. Based on the CDR3 plus reference TRBV18 and TRBJ2-7, the full variable domain is NAGVMQNPRHLVRRRGQEARLRCSPMKGHSHVYWYRQLPEEGLKFMVYLQKENIIDESGMPKERFSAEFPKEGPSILRIQQVVRGDSAAYFCASSLDRGEDYEQYFGPGTRLTVT.

This clone was counted a single time. The chain recombines TRBV9 with TRBJ2-1, with 10 bases fitting TRBD2. J gave up 9 bases and V 2 bases, and 8 bases lay outside the gene matches. CDR3 length equals 15 residues. CDR1 is SGDLS and CDR2 is YYNGEE in the germline V gene. In DNA, the CDR3 is TGTGCCAGCAGCGTTGCTAGCGGGAGAACAAGTGAGCAGTTCTTC. Encoded protein: CASSVASGRTSEQFF.

A word on this clone: This sample includes further DNA sequences coding for the same CDR3. This chain uses TRBV19 with TRBJ1-1, with D tentatively TRBD1 (6 bases). Germline V gene data show CDR1 as LNHDA and CDR2 as SQIVND (reference sequence). CDR3 size: 13 residues. V lost 7 bases, J lost 9 bases, and 18 bases lay in between. CDR3 sequence (DNA): TGTGCCAGTATTCGGGTCGGGGGGGCGAAAGCTTTCTTT. Amino acid sequence: CASIRVGGAKAFF.

The V call is TRBV12-5, the J call TRBJ2-7; 8 bases match TRBD2. Germline trimming cut 6 bases from V and 0 bases from J; bases unmatched to any gene: 19. This CDR3 is built from 19 residues. Germline-derived CDR1 and CDR2 are LGHNT and FRNRAP. This chain's CDR3 is CASGPGYGRGGVPSYEQYF. Here the CDR3 DNA reads TGTGCTAGTGGGCCTGGGTATGGACGGGGGGGAGTTCCCTCCTACGAGCAGTACTTC. The variable domain in full, completed from reference TRBV12-5 and TRBJ2-7, reads DARVTQTPRHKVTEMGQEVTMRCQPILGHNTVFWYRQTMMQGLELLAYFRNRAPLDDSGMPKDRFSAEMPDATLATLKIQPSEPRDSAVYFCASGPGYGRGGVPSYEQYFGPGTRLTVT.

V is TRBV10-1 and J is TRBJ2-1; D may be TRBD2 (5 bases). Trimming took off 0 bases at V and 8 bases at J, with 17 bases between the two ends. Germline assignment: CDR1 WNHNN and CDR2 SYGVQD (reference sequence). This CDR3 region has 16 residues. The CDR3 sequence is CASSESNSLAGYEQFF. DNA of the CDR3: TGCGCCAGCAGTGAGTCAAACTCGCTAGCCGGGTATGAGCAGTTCTTC.

The chain has TRBV28 and TRBJ2-3, with 9 positions matching TRBD1. V gave up 1 base and J gave up 5 bases; unmatched junction bases: 10. This CDR3 has 17 amino acids. Germline V gene lookup returns CDR1 MDHEN and CDR2 SYDVKM. This CDR3 is CASSLLRTGAVVDTQYF. Here the CDR3 DNA reads TGTGCCAGCAGTTTATTAAGGACAGGGGCAGTCGTAGATACGCAGTATTTT.

The chain is built from TRBV29-1 and TRBJ2-7; possibly TRBD2 for D (6 bases). CDR1 is SQVTM and CDR2 is ANQGSEA in the germline V gene. The CDR3 totals 11 residues. V shed 4 bases and J shed 7 bases, with 11 bases lying between them. The CDR3 region is CSVGAGGEQYF. In DNA form, the CDR3 reads TGCAGCGTTGGGGCCGGGGGAGAGCAGTACTTC.

The count of this clone is one. J is TRBJ2-7 and V is TRBV18; weak D call: TRBD2 (6 bases). This CDR3 comprises 15 residues. From germline, CDR1 is KGHSH and CDR2 LQKENI. V lost 0 bases and J lost 0, with 9 bases in between. The CDR3: CASSPPPGASYEQYF. CDR3 DNA: TGTGCCAGCTCACCACCGCCGGGAGCCTCCTACGAGCAGTACTTC.

V gene TRBV19 combines with J gene TRBJ2-5; no clear D. Deletions cut 5 bases from V and 1 base from J, with 5 bases between. The CDR3 consists of 12 residues. Germline V gene lookup returns CDR1 LNHDA and CDR2 SQIVND (reference sequence). As DNA, the CDR3 is TGTGCCAGTAGTCCGGGCCAAGAGACCCAGTACTTC. It translates to CASSPGQETQYF.

This rearrangement joins TRBV6-1 to TRBJ1-4; no clear D. With 4 bases removed from V and 2 bases from J, the gap between germline ends came to 8 bases. Germline CDR1 and CDR2: MNHNS and SASEGT. The CDR3 spans 14 residues. CDR3 sequence: CASSGYTTNEKLFF. CDR3 DNA: TGTGCCAGCAGTGGGTACACCACTAATGAAAAACTGTTTTTT.

The rearrangement joins TRBV11-3 to TRBJ2-5; possibly TRBD2 for D (6 bases). The CDR3 extends over 14 amino acids. CDR1 and CDR2 from the germline V gene are SGHNT and YENEEA. Trimming took 1 base from V and 5 from J, leaving 11 bases between them. CDR3 region: CASSLGGLGETQYF. CDR3 DNA sequence: TGTGCCAGCAGCTTAGGGGGACTCGGGGAGACCCAGTACTTC.

This chain links TRBV5-1 with TRBJ1-3; TRBD1 agrees at 9 bases. The CDR3 covers 15 residues. CDR1 is SGHRS, CDR2 YFSETQ, per germline. Losses at the gene ends were 6 bases for V and 3 bases for J; bases not matched to a gene: 7. The CDR3: CASTEDRGLGNTIYF. The CDR3 nucleotides are TGCGCCAGCACGGAGGACAGGGGTCTTGGAAACACCATATATTTT.

This clone has just a few counts. The V and J genes are TRBV18 and TRBJ2-7, with TRBD1 matching 7 bases. Germline loops: CDR1 KGHSH, CDR2 LQKENI. This CDR3 comprises 14 residues. The ends lost 2 bases at V and 2 bases at J; junction bases unmatched: 3. The CDR3 nucleotides read TGTGCCAGCTCACCAACAGGGGCCGCCTACGAGCAGTACTTC. It encodes CASSPTGAAYEQYF.

V is TRBV2 and J is TRBJ2-3, with TRBD2 identical over 7 bases. J gave up 4 bases and V 2 bases, and 6 bases lay outside the gene matches. CDR1 SNHLY and CDR2 FYNNEI come from the germline V gene. CDR3 length equals 15 residues. CDR3 coding DNA: TGTGCCAGCAGTGAATATGCGGGAGCGGCAGATACGCAGTATTTT. Amino acid sequence: CASSEYAGAADTQYF.

In its sample, this clone was seen once. The chain has TRBV30 and TRBJ2-2; TRBD2 matches at 14 bases. The germline V gene has CDR1 GTSNPN and CDR2 SVGIG (reference sequence). There are 18 residues in the CDR3. Trimming at V came to 0 bases and at J to 3 bases, leaving 6 bases not matched to a gene. The CDR3 nucleotides are TGTGCCTGGAGTGTACGGACTAGCGGGAGGACAGACACCGGGGAGCTGTTTTTT. Translated, it gives CAWSVRTSGRTDTGELFF.

The chain combines TRBV5-6 with TRBJ1-4; tentative D call: TRBD1 (5 bases). The CDR3 runs to 15 residues. Deletions cut 3 bases from V and 5 bases from J, with 14 bases between. Germline V gives CDR1 SGHDT, CDR2 YYEEEE. CDR3: CASSSRGGPNEKLFF. The DNA for the CDR3 is TGTGCCAGCAGCTCGAGGGGAGGGCCAAATGAAAAACTGTTTTTT.

The chain joins TRBV30 to TRBJ2-5; perhaps TRBD2 as D (6 bases). The germline gives CDR1 GTSNPN, CDR2 SVGIG (reference sequence). The CDR3 length is 15 residues. V was clipped by 2 bases and J by 1 base, with 14 bases between them. In DNA, the CDR3 is TGTGCCTGGAGTTCTTTCGGAGGGACCCAAGAGACCCAGTACTTC. This translates into CAWSSFGGTQETQYF.

The rearrangement links TRBV5-1 to TRBJ2-5, with D perhaps being TRBD1 or TRBD2 (5 bases each). Germline lookup yields CDR1 SGHRS and CDR2 YFSETQ. This CDR3 is 12 amino acids long. The germline V and J ends were trimmed by 3 bases and 5 bases, with 8 bases remaining between them. CDR3 loop: CASSWGRETQYF. CDR3 nucleotide sequence: TGCGCCAGCAGCTGGGGACGGGAGACCCAGTACTTC.

The chain has TRBV21-1 and TRBJ1-2. TRBV21-1 is reported as a pseudogene. The CDR3 runs to 14 residues. The CDR3 sequence is CASSQPTVNYGYTF. As DNA, the CDR3 is TGTGCCAGCAGCCAACCGACCGTTAACTATGGCTACACCTTC.

This clone was recorded once. V usage is TRBV27 and J usage is TRBJ2-5; 14 bases line up with TRBD2. Trimming at V came to 4 bases and at J to 4 bases, leaving 14 bases not matched to a gene. In germline, CDR1 is MNHEY, CDR2 SMNVEV (reference sequence). This CDR3 is 19 amino acids long. The chain's CDR3 is CASSSGTSGRGGFGETQYF. Written as DNA, the CDR3 is TGTGCCAGCAGTTCCGGGACTAGCGGGAGAGGGGGGTTCGGAGAGACCCAGTACTTC.

This chain links TRBV7-3 with TRBJ2-3, with TRBD1 identical over 7 bases. The CDR3 spans 15 residues. Germline V gives CDR1 SGHTA, CDR2 FQGTGA. Trimming cost V 5 bases and J 2 bases; bases outside gene matches: 7. In DNA form, the CDR3 reads TGTGCCAGCAGCGTACAGGGGCAAAACACAGATACGCAGTATTTT. Protein: CASSVQGQNTDTQYF.

V gene TRBV7-3 combines with J gene TRBJ1-1, with D uncertain. Trimming shortened V by 8 bases and J by 0 bases, and 10 bases separated the two germline ends. Germline CDR1 is SGHTA and CDR2 is FQGTGA. The CDR3 runs 13 residues. The CDR3 is CASGQTLNTEAFF. For the CDR3, the DNA is TGTGCCAGCGGCCAGACTCTGAACACTGAAGCTTTCTTT.